The present T cell receptor (beta chain) was sequenced within a study of OX40 agonist ivuxolimab in advanced cancers. The data were produced by immunoSEQ multiplex PCR, yet TCRdb's version contains in-frame clones alone and is incomplete. The repertoire holds tens of thousands of clones, 81% seen once, with about 1% in the top ten. The CDR3 length is 13 residues. Germline loops: CDR1 SEHNR, CDR2 FQNEAQ (reference sequence). V dropped 0 bases and J dropped 7 bases, with 9 bases sitting between them. The clonotype was recovered from an adult with an advanced solid tumor such as melanoma, head and neck, liver or kidney cancer. Sequencing was performed on CD4+ or CD8+ T cells sorted from blood, taken in a trial of the OX40 agonist ivuxolimab. This chain connects TRBV7-9 to TRBJ1-2, with D uncertain. The CDR3 sequence: CASSLAEGFGYTF. For the CDR3, the DNA is TGTGCCAGCAGCTTAGCGGAGGGTTTTGGCTACACCTTC. The variable domain in full, with the rest retrieved from reference TRBV7-9 and TRBJ1-2, is DTGVSQNPRHKITKRGQNVTFRCDPISEHNRLYWYRQTLGQGPEFLTYFQNEAQLEKSRLLSDRFSAERPKGSFSTLEIQRTEQGDSAMYLCASSLAEGFGYTFGSGTRLTVV.